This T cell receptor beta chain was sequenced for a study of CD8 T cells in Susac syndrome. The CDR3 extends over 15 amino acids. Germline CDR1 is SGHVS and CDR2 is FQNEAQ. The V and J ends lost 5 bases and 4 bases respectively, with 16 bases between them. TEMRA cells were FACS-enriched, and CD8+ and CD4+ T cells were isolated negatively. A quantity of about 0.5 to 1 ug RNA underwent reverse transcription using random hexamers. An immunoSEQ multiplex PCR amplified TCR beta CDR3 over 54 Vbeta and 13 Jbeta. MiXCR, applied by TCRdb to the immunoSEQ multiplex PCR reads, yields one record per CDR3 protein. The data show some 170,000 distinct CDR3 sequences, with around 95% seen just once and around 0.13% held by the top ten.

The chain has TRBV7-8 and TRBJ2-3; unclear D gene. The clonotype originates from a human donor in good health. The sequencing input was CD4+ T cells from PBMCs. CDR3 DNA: TGTGCCAGCAGCCCCAGGACCCTGATCCCAGATACGCAGTATTTT. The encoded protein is CASSPRTLIPDTQYF.